This T cell receptor (beta chain) emerged from a study of OX40 agonist ivuxolimab in advanced cancers. Study in general: Melanoma, hepatocellular carcinoma, head and neck or renal cell cancer occurred in dose-escalation patients. General study results and limits: There were, on average, more expanded clones in CD8+ T cells than in CD4+. Patients with a partial response at 0.1-3.0 mg/kg had among the lowest clonal expansion. There was clonal expansion of CD4+ and CD8+ blood T cells by week 6 at 0.1 to 3.0 mg/kg.

Repertoires were generated with immunoSEQ multiplex PCR, while TCRdb's copy carries only in-frame clones and drops some. Of approximately 59,000 clones in the sample, roughly 80% were seen once. The CDR3 is made up of 13 amino acids. CDR1 is MGHRA, CDR2 YSYEKL, per germline. The ends were cut back, 4 bases at V and 3 bases at J, with 10 bases in the middle. Worth noting for this clone: The target antigen is unknown.

The TCR comes from an adult with an advanced solid tumor such as melanoma, head and neck, liver or kidney cancer. The gene calls are TRBV4-1 and TRBJ2-7; D gene ambiguous. The material sequenced was CD4+ or CD8+ T cells sorted from blood, taken in a trial of the OX40 agonist ivuxolimab. This chain's CDR3 is CASSPTSGYEQYF. Here the CDR3 DNA reads TGCGCCAGCAGCCCGACATCTGGCTACGAGCAGTACTTC.